These 24 T cell receptor beta chains were sequenced from one sample in a study of cytomegalovirus exposure and HLA in healthy donors. The PCR contained 60 Vbeta and 13 Jbeta primers. Data came from immunoSEQ multiplex PCR; TCRdb stores just in-frame clones and leaves some out. This specimen shows roughly 220,000 clones; the ten leading clones hold roughly 1.2%. Sequencing was performed on PBMCs. The source of these receptors is a girl aged 2 to 9 in good health and CMV-seropositive.

The chain uses TRBV2 and TRBJ2-1; D might be TRBD2 (6 bases). The V gene's germline CDR1 is SNHLY and CDR2 FYNNEI. CDR3 length: 16 amino acids. Trimming stripped 0 bases from V and 0 bases from J, with 9 bases between. The CDR3 nucleotides read TGTGCCAGCAGTGAAGCGTCCGGGAGCTCCTACAATGAGCAGTTCTTC. Translation gives CASSEASGSSYNEQFF.

V is TRBV5-1 and J is TRBJ2-7; 10 bases agree with TRBD1. CDR3 length: 13 residues. V lost 4 bases to trimming and J lost 5 bases; unmatched junction nucleotides: 3. Germline-derived CDR1 and CDR2 are SGHRS and YFSETQ. The CDR3 nucleotides read TGCGCCAGCAGCGGGACAGGGGTCGACGAGCAGTACTTC. This translates into CASSGTGVDEQYF.

The rearrangement joins TRBV28 to TRBJ1-3; D perhaps matches TRBD1 (5 bases). Trimming left V 6 bases short and J 1 base short, with 10 bases between. The length of the CDR3 is 14 residues. In germline, CDR1 is MDHEN, CDR2 SYDVKM. The CDR3 DNA sequence: TGTGCCAGCAGCGTCCAGGGTTCTGGAAACACCATATATTTT. It translates to CASSVQGSGNTIYF.

The chain is built from TRBV5-1 and TRBJ2-1; TRBD1 might be the D (6 bases). CDR3 length: 12 residues. Germline V gives CDR1 SGHRS, CDR2 YFSETQ. V lost 4 bases to trimming and J lost 9 bases, with 11 bases between them. CDR3 residues: CASSGTGSEQFF. The CDR3 DNA is TGCGCCAGCAGCGGAACAGGGAGTGAGCAGTTCTTC.

V and J are TRBV4-2 and TRBJ2-7; tentatively, D is TRBD1 (5 bases). Trimming shortened V by 4 bases and J by 3 bases, and 16 bases separated the two germline ends. CDR1 LGHNA and CDR2 YNFKEQ come from the germline V gene. The CDR3 extends over 15 amino acids. CDR3 protein: CASSPATASLYEQYF. In DNA form, the CDR3 reads TGTGCCAGCAGCCCCGCGACAGCGAGCCTCTACGAGCAGTACTTC.

The CDR3 DNA reads TGTGCCAGCAGCCCCATGCGGTCCGGGGAGCTGTTTTTT. Protein: CASSPMRSGELFF. The chain links TRBV7-3 to TRBJ2-2; no firm D call. The germline V gene encodes CDR1 SGHTA and CDR2 FQGTGA. V was shortened by 5 bases and J by 6 bases, with 10 bases between the two germline ends. This CDR3 is built from 13 residues.

The chain recombines TRBV11-3 with TRBJ2-2, with TRBD2 identical over 8 bases. Germline V gene data show CDR1 as SGHNT and CDR2 as YENEEA. Trimming took 4 bases from V and 3 from J; bases not matched to a gene: 7. The CDR3 covers 16 residues. The chain's CDR3 is CASSSRPSGYTGELFF. The CDR3 DNA reads TGTGCCAGCAGCTCGAGGCCTAGCGGGTACACCGGGGAGCTGTTTTTT.

This rearrangement joins TRBV13 to TRBJ1-3; 9 bases align to TRBD1. This CDR3 comprises 16 residues. V was clipped by 1 base and J by 4 bases; unmatched bases: 5. Germline V gives CDR1 PRHDT, CDR2 FYEKMQ (reference sequence). CDR3 sequence reads: CASSLVRTGDGNTIYF. The DNA for the CDR3 is TGTGCCAGCAGCTTAGTCCGGACAGGGGACGGAAACACCATATATTTT.

V and J are TRBV7-2 and TRBJ1-1; 10 bases line up with TRBD1. This CDR3 comprises 15 residues. With 5 bases clipped from V and 5 bases from J, the junction kept 8 bases outside the gene matches. Germline V gene data show CDR1 as SGHTA and CDR2 as FQGNSA. CDR3 coding DNA: TGTGCCAGCAGCAGTCCGGGACAGGGGAGGACTGAAGCTTTCTTT. Encoded protein: CASSSPGQGRTEAFF.

The chain recombines TRBV2 with TRBJ1-2; a weak D match, TRBD1 (6 bases). Germline values: CDR1 SNHLY, CDR2 FYNNEI. There are 15 residues in the CDR3. Trimming left V 5 bases short and J 0 bases short, with 13 bases between. In DNA form, the CDR3 reads TGTGCCAGCAGTTGGGGGCGAACTACTAACTATGGCTACACCTTC. As protein: CASSWGRTTNYGYTF.

The V and J genes are TRBV19 and TRBJ2-5, with 9 bases aligning to TRBD2. V trimming: 7 bases; J trimming: 4 bases; junction bases outside the gene matches: 4. The CDR3 is 13 amino acids. Germline CDR1 is LNHDA and CDR2 is SQIVND (reference sequence). CDR3 DNA: TGTGCCAGTACCCCAGCGGGGGGAGAGACCCAGTACTTC. It translates to CASTPAGGETQYF.

The rearrangement uses TRBV27 and TRBJ2-3; the match to TRBD2 covers 15 bases. The CDR3 has 18 residues. CDR1 and CDR2 (germline): MNHEY, SMNVEV (reference sequence). With V trimmed by 6 bases and J by 0 bases, 7 bases remained unmatched. The CDR3 here is CASSQGLAGGTSTDTQYF. CDR3 bases: TGTGCCAGCAGCCAGGGACTAGCGGGGGGAACGAGCACAGATACGCAGTATTTT.

The chain employs TRBV7-9 and TRBJ1-1; D ambiguous. CDR3 length equals 13 residues. From germline, CDR1 is SEHNR and CDR2 FQNEAQ (reference sequence). The V and J ends lost 6 bases and 1 base respectively, with 9 bases between them. This chain's CDR3 is CASSTFENTEAFF. As DNA, the CDR3 is TGTGCCAGCAGTACTTTTGAGAACACTGAAGCTTTCTTT.

The chain carries TRBV6-5 and TRBJ2-1; D might be TRBD1 (6 bases). V was trimmed by 3 bases and J by 8 bases, leaving 17 bases between them. CDR1 and CDR2 (germline): MNHEY, SVGAGI. The CDR3 is 15 amino acids. The chain's CDR3 is CASSYAGTNAYEQFF. The CDR3 coding sequence is TGTGCCAGCAGTTATGCAGGGACAAACGCCTATGAGCAGTTCTTC.

The chain joins TRBV6-6 to TRBJ2-5, with TRBD1 matching over 7 bases. The J call is uncertain, as TRBJ2-7 better fits the DNA end. CDR3 size: 15 residues. Germline CDR1 MNHNY, CDR2 SVGAGI (reference sequence). CDR3: CASSYARGIFYEQYF. The CDR3 DNA is TGTGCCAGCAGTTATGCCAGGGGGATATTCTACGAGCAGTACTTC.

V is TRBV12-5 and J is TRBJ2-3, with 9 bases fitting TRBD2. In germline, CDR1 is LGHNT, CDR2 FRNRAP. This CDR3 comprises 15 residues. The ends lost 7 bases at V and 1 base at J; junction bases unmatched: 6. The CDR3 sequence: CASALWTSGTDTQYF. The DNA for the CDR3 is TGTGCTAGTGCTTTATGGACTAGCGGCACAGATACGCAGTATTTT. The full variable domain, completed using reference TRBV12-5 and TRBJ2-3, is DARVTQTPRHKVTEMGQEVTMRCQPILGHNTVFWYRQTMMQGLELLAYFRNRAPLDDSGMPKDRFSAEMPDATLATLKIQPSEPRDSAVYFCASALWTSGTDTQYFGPGTRLTVL.

V usage is TRBV6-1 and J usage is TRBJ2-7; a weak D match, TRBD1 (6 bases). Germline V gene sequence: CDR1 MNHNS, CDR2 SASEGT. This CDR3 is 12 amino acids long. V lost 4 bases and J 6 bases, leaving 10 bases between the germline ends. The CDR3 DNA reads as TGTGCCAGCAGTGTATTCAGGGGCGAGCAGTACTTC. Residues: CASSVFRGEQYF.

This chain connects TRBV28 to TRBJ2-1; the D gene is possibly TRBD1 (6 bases). Germline values: CDR1 MDHEN, CDR2 SYDVKM. The CDR3 is 16 amino acids. V was shortened by 6 bases and J by 6 bases, with 21 bases between the two germline ends. CDR3: CASRENQGIPSNEQFF. The CDR3 DNA follows: TGTGCCAGCAGAGAGAATCAGGGGATTCCTAGCAATGAGCAGTTCTTC.

This chain links TRBV28 with TRBJ2-7; perhaps TRBD2 as D (6 bases). The germline V gene encodes CDR1 MDHEN and CDR2 SYDVKM. The CDR3 has 13 residues. V lost 5 bases and J 3 bases, leaving 11 bases between the germline ends. This CDR3 reads CASSPGTRYEQYF. CDR3 DNA sequence: TGTGCCAGCAGTCCAGGGACTCGCTACGAGCAGTACTTC.

As DNA, the CDR3 is TGTGCCAGCCACGAGGGAGGTGGGACTGAAGCTTTCTTT. Residues: CASHEGGGTEAFF. The chain couples TRBV6-5 to TRBJ1-1; D not certain. From germline, CDR1 is MNHEY and CDR2 SVGAGI. There are 13 residues in the CDR3. The germline V and J ends were trimmed by 8 bases and 5 bases, with 15 bases remaining between them.

The V and J genes are TRBV19 and TRBJ2-2; D might be TRBD1 (6 bases). The CDR3 extends over 13 amino acids. From germline, CDR1 is LNHDA and CDR2 SQIVND (reference sequence). Trimming removed 9 bases at V and 6 bases at J, with 14 bases between. This CDR3 reads CASRGFQSGELFF. The CDR3 DNA reads as TGTGCCAGCAGGGGATTCCAGTCCGGGGAGCTGTTTTTT. The entire variable domain, with the rest obtained from reference TRBV19 and TRBJ2-2, is as follows: DGGITQSPKYLFRKEGQNVTLSCEQNLNHDAMYWYRQDPGQGLRLIYYSQIVNDFQKGDIAEGYSVSREKKESFPLTVTSAQKNPTAFYLCASRGFQSGELFFGEGSRLTVL.

This rearrangement joins TRBV7-2 to TRBJ1-1; D gene uncertain. The CDR3 covers 14 residues. Germline assignment: CDR1 SGHTA and CDR2 FQGNSA. Trimming pared 3 bases from V and 2 bases from J, leaving 10 bases between. The chain's CDR3 is CASSFQERNTEAFF. As DNA, the CDR3 is TGTGCCAGCAGCTTCCAGGAAAGAAACACTGAAGCTTTCTTT.

This sequence joins TRBV5-1 and TRBJ2-5; TRBD2 aligns across 11 bases. Germline V lookup: CDR1 SGHRS, CDR2 YFSETQ. The ends lost 4 bases at V and 4 bases at J; junction bases unmatched: 6. The CDR3 consists of 15 residues. CDR3 loop: CASSLRLAGLETQYF. CDR3 bases: TGCGCCAGCAGCCTCAGACTAGCGGGATTAGAGACCCAGTACTTC.

The genes are TRBV7-8 and TRBJ1-2; D remains ambiguous. Trimming pared 4 bases from V and 4 bases from J, leaving 13 bases between. The CDR3 spans 14 residues. Germline V CDR1 and CDR2: SGHVS, FQNEAQ. In nucleotides, the CDR3 is TGTGCCAGCAGCTCAGGACGGGAATTCTATGGCTACACCTTC. Protein sequence: CASSSGREFYGYTF.